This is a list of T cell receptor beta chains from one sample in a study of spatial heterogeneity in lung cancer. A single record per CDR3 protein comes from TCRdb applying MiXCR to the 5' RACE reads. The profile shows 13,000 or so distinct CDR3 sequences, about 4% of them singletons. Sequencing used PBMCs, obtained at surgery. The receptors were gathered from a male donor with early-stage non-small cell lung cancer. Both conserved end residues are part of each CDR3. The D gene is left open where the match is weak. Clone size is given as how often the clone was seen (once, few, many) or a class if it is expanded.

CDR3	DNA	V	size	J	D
CASSSTRQGRVQPQHF	TGTGCCAGCAGTAGCACCAGACAGGGAAGGGTCCAGCCCCAGCATTTT	TRBV28	many	TRBJ1-5	TRBD1
CSANSGNPPLHF	TGCAGTGCTAACAGCGGTAATCCACCCCTCCACTTT	TRBV20-1	many	TRBJ1-6	-
CASSPGQGTSGANVLTF	TGTGCCAGCTCACCGGGACAGGGGACCTCTGGGGCCAACGTCCTGACTTTC	TRBV18	many	TRBJ2-6	TRBD1
CAISENGGRGWMFF	TGTGCCATCAGTGAGAACGGGGGCAGGGGTTGGATGTTTTTT	TRBV10-3	many	TRBJ1-4	-
CASSLGGARETQYF	TGTGCCAGCAGTTTAGGGGGGGCGAGGGAGACCCAGTACTTC	TRBV28	many	TRBJ2-5	-
CASSAPGQGFQETQYF	TGTGCCAGCAGCGCACCGGGACAGGGGTTCCAAGAGACCCAGTACTTC	TRBV28	many	TRBJ2-5	TRBD1
CATSRGPGQGLVRQYF	TGTGCCACCAGCAGAGGACCGGGACAGGGGCTGGTCCGGCAGTACTTC	TRBV15	many	TRBJ2-7	TRBD1
CASSLGGRGLDTQYF	TGTGCCAGCAGCTTAGGGGGCAGGGGGCTGGATACGCAGTATTTT	TRBV7-2	many	TRBJ2-3	TRBD1
CASSYPGQRKETQYF	TGTGCCAGCAGCTATCCGGGACAGAGGAAAGAGACCCAGTACTTC	TRBV7-9	many	TRBJ2-5	TRBD1
CASSLEGTAKNIQYF	TGTGCCAGCAGCTTGGAAGGGACAGCCAAAAACATTCAGTACTTC	TRBV5-6	many	TRBJ2-4	-
CASSLAETGSYGELFF	TGTGCCAGCAGCTTAGCAGAGACAGGAAGCTACGGGGAGCTGTTTTTT	TRBV7-9	many	TRBJ2-2	-
CASSRNTGLAGTEQFF	TGTGCCAGCAGCCGAAACACGGGACTAGCGGGAACTGAGCAGTTCTTC	TRBV7-2	many	TRBJ2-1	TRBD2
CASSPGLVSYEQYF	TGTGCCAGCTCACCCGGACTAGTTTCCTACGAGCAGTACTTC	TRBV18	many	TRBJ2-7	TRBD2
CASSSISGTSGSANTGELFF	TGTGCCAGCAGCTCGATTTCCGGGACTAGCGGGAGTGCGAACACCGGGGAGCTGTTTTTT	TRBV7-9	many	TRBJ2-2	TRBD2
CASSFSRYEQYF	TGTGCCAGCAGTTTTAGTCGGTACGAGCAGTACTTC	TRBV28	few	TRBJ2-7	-
CASSLSSRAFSYGYTF	TGTGCCAGCAGTTTATCTTCCAGGGCCTTCAGCTATGGCTACACCTTC	TRBV27	many	TRBJ1-2	-
CASPSQAFPGPLSYEQYF	TGTGCCAGCCCTTCCCAGGCCTTCCCGGGTCCTCTCTCCTACGAGCAGTACTTC	TRBV9	many	TRBJ2-7	-
CASSPKVGLASYNEQFF	TGTGCCAGCAGCCCTAAAGTCGGACTAGCGAGCTACAATGAGCAGTTCTTC	TRBV11-3	many	TRBJ2-1	TRBD2
CASSYRGGQPQHF	TGTGCCAGCAGTTACAGGGGAGGCCAGCCCCAGCATTTT	TRBV28	many	TRBJ1-5	TRBD1
CSAREELAESYNEQFF	TGCAGTGCTAGAGAGGAGCTAGCGGAGTCCTACAATGAGCAGTTCTTC	TRBV20-1	many	TRBJ2-1	TRBD2